This T cell receptor beta chain was found in a study of blood T cells in healthy people across ages. Next came a second PCR, run for about 7 to 12 cycles, which used a sample-barcoded 5' primer along with a J-beta primer mix. TCRdb called the 5' RACE reads again in MiXCR, with one record for every CDR3 protein. The data show hundreds of thousands of distinct CDR3 sequences, about 25% seen once. Germline loops: CDR1 SEHNR, CDR2 FQNEAQ (reference sequence). V lost 1 base, J lost 7 bases, and 14 bases lay in between. The CDR3 length is 14 residues. These data are also associated with another study on T cells of mothers and their children. As that study records: Study donors consisted of a few healthy Caucasian mothers and their six children. Versus unrelated pairs, overlap was slightly higher in related mother-child pairs, without reaching significance.

V is TRBV7-9 and J is TRBJ2-7, with D possibly matching TRBD2 (7 bases). This clonotype was sampled from a boy between 5 and 17 years old in good health. The material sequenced was blood. DNA of the CDR3: TGTGCCAGCAGCTTAGTATCGGGGGGCCTGGAGCAGTACTTC. Protein sequence: CASSLVSGGLEQYF.